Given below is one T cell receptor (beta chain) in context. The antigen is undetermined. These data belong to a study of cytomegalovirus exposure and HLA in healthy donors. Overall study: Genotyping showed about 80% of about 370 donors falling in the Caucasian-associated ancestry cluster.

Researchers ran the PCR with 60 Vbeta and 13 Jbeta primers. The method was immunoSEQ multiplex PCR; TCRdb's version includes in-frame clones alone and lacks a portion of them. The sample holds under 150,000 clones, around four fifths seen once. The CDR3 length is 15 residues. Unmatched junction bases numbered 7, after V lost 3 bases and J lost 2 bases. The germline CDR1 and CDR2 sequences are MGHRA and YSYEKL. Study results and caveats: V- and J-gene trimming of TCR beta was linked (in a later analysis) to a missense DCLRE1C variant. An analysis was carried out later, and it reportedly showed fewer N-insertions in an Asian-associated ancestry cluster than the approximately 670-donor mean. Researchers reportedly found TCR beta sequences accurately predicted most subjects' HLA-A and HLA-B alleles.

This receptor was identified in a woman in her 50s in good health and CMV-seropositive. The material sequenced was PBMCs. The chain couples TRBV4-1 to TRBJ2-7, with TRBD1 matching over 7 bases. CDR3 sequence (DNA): TGCGCCAGCAGCCAGGCCGGGACAGCGGCCTACGAGCAGTACTTC. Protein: CASSQAGTAAYEQYF.